This TCR beta chain was found in a study of cytomegalovirus exposure and HLA in healthy donors. Primers for the PCR totalled 60 Vbeta and 13 Jbeta. Sequencing used immunoSEQ multiplex PCR; TCRdb keeps in-frame clones, though not all of them. This sample's clone table lists more than 45,000 clones. Notes on this clone: The target antigen is unknown.

Overall study findings and caveats: Researchers counted around 170 TCR beta chains as cytomegalovirus-associated.

The CDR3 sequence is 14 residues long. Trimming took 5 bases from V and 9 from J; bases not matched to a gene: 5. CDR1 and CDR2 from the germline V gene are MNHEY and SMNVEV (reference sequence). The clonotype was recovered from a male donor in good health and CMV-seronegative. Specimen: PBMCs. V gene TRBV27 combines with J gene TRBJ1-6, with 9 bases matching TRBD1. As DNA, the CDR3 is TGTGCCAGCAGTACCACAGGGGGCATTTCACCCCTCCACTTT. It encodes CASSTTGGISPLHF.